Shown below are 6 T cell receptor beta chains from a single sample sequenced in a study of blood T cell repertoires in COVID-19. The assay was immunoSEQ multiplex PCR, and TCRdb's table has in-frame clones only and misses some. The data hold about 320,000 clones, with approximately 91% observed a single time. The sample taken for sequencing was PBMCs or T cells enriched from blood (not recorded which). The receptors stem from a man aged 60 to 75 who had recovered from COVID-19.

The gene calls are TRBV7-3 and TRBJ2-3; D is unresolved. Germline CDR1 reads SGHTA; CDR2 reads FQGTGA. The CDR3 contains 15 residues. Trimming cost V 3 bases and J 0 bases, with 10 bases left between them. The CDR3 region has the DNA TGTGCCAGCAGCTTCAGCGCCTCTAGCACAGATACGCAGTATTTT. Protein: CASSFSASSTDTQYF.

V usage is TRBV28 and J usage is TRBJ1-3, with TRBD1 matching 7 bases. Germline CDR1 reads MDHEN; CDR2 reads SYDVKM. After removal of 7 bases from V and 2 bases from J, the junction contained 5 bases not matched to a gene. CDR3 length equals 14 residues. The CDR3 protein is CASTPGTAGNTIYF. CDR3 nucleotides: TGTGCCAGCACCCCCGGGACAGCTGGAAACACCATATATTTT.

The rearrangement joins TRBV19 to TRBJ2-7; 10 positions agree with TRBD2. The J segment lost 2 bases and the V segment lost 5 bases, leaving 15 bases of the junction unmatched. The CDR3 has 18 amino acids. Germline CDR1 LNHDA, CDR2 SQIVND (reference sequence). CDR3 nucleotide sequence: TGTGCCAGTAGTGAGGGAACAGGGTCGGGACTAGCGACCTACGAGCAGTACTTC. It specifies CASSEGTGSGLATYEQYF.

The CDR3 region is CASSQDWPTGSTETQYF. CDR3 sequence (DNA): TGCGCCAGCAGCCAAGATTGGCCGACAGGGTCGACGGAGACCCAGTACTTC. The V call is TRBV4-1, the J call TRBJ2-5; 7 bases line up with TRBD1. The germline CDR1 and CDR2 sequences are MGHRA and YSYEKL. The CDR3 extends over 17 amino acids. V shed 0 bases, J shed 5 bases, and the junction held 12 bases outside the gene matches.

The gene calls are TRBV5-6 and TRBJ2-7; D may be TRBD1 (6 bases). V was cut by 3 bases and J by 5 bases, with 12 bases left in between. Germline V lookup: CDR1 SGHDT, CDR2 YYEEEE. This CDR3 is 13 amino acids long. The CDR3 DNA reads as TGTGCCAGCAGCTGGGAACAGGGCCACGAGCAGTACTTC. Amino acids: CASSWEQGHEQYF. Full variable domain (rest looked up from reference TRBV5-6 and TRBJ2-7): DAGVTQSPTHLIKTRGQQVTLRCSPKSGHDTVSWYQQALGQGPQFIFQYYEEEERQRGNFPDRFSGHQFPNYSSELNVNALLLGDSALYLCASSWEQGHEQYFGPGTRLTVT.

The chain couples TRBV5-1 to TRBJ1-5; the match to TRBD1 covers 7 bases. The CDR3 loop spans 14 amino acids. The V segment lost 3 bases and the J segment 5 bases; nucleotides outside the gene matches: 5. The germline V gene has CDR1 SGHRS and CDR2 YFSETQ. For the CDR3, the DNA is TGCGCCAGCAGCTCCGGGACAGCGGATCAGCCCCAGCATTTT. Amino acid sequence: CASSSGTADQPQHF.